Listed here is a single T cell receptor beta chain. This specimen belongs to a study of blood T cell repertoires in COVID-19. For the study at large: The analysed material was cDNA or gDNA that came from T cells, B-cell-depleted T cells, or PBMCs.

This table comes from immunoSEQ multiplex PCR, and its TCRdb copy is limited to in-frame clones, with some not included. The top ten hold 4% to 5.5% of the sample, which has around 60,000 clones, 72% seen once. Germline CDR1 ENHRY, CDR2 SYGVKD. Trimming pared 6 bases from V and 4 bases from J, leaving 15 bases between. The CDR3 length is 14 residues. Sequences were obtained from peripheral blood. The TCR sequence derives from a woman in her 70s with COVID-19, enrolled during active disease. The rearrangement joins TRBV10-3 to TRBJ1-1, with D tentatively TRBD1 (5 bases). DNA of the CDR3: TGTGCCATCAGAGAACCACACCAGGGCACTGAAGCTTTCTTT. Translating gives CAIREPHQGTEAFF.